These 9 T cell receptor beta chains came from one sample sequenced in a study of PD-L1 blockade in urothelial cancer. Using immunoSEQ multiplex PCR, the repertoire was profiled, and TCRdb retains in-frame clones only, with some absent. The data contain about 100,000 clones, over 80% of them singletons. The sequencing used PBMCs, collected around atezolizumab (anti-PD-L1) treatment. Receptors originate from an elderly woman with urothelial cancer.

The rearrangement links TRBV19 to TRBJ2-1; 7 nucleotides line up with TRBD2. This CDR3 contains 16 residues. Germline V CDR1 and CDR2: LNHDA, SQIVND (reference sequence). V trimming: 4 bases; J trimming: 9 bases; junction bases outside the gene matches: 15. CDR3 loop: CASSTRGGSGFGEQFF. As DNA, the CDR3 is TGTGCCAGTAGTACTAGGGGCGGGAGCGGGTTCGGTGAGCAGTTCTTC.

The chain combines TRBV2 with TRBJ1-5, with a possible D match to TRBD1 (5 bases). The CDR3 is 12 residues long. V was clipped by 7 bases and J by 6 bases, with 10 bases between them. Germline lookup yields CDR1 SNHLY and CDR2 FYNNEI. DNA of the CDR3: TGTGCCAGCACCCTAGGGGCTCAGCCCCAGCATTTT. It translates to CASTLGAQPQHF.

V is TRBV7-2 and J is TRBJ2-7; 7 nucleotides align to TRBD2. The germline V gene has CDR1 SGHTA and CDR2 FQGNSA. The CDR3 extends over 15 amino acids. V lost 5 bases, J lost 2 bases, and 9 bases stayed unmatched. The CDR3 reads CASSTPSGLTYEQYF. CDR3 bases: TGTGCCAGCAGCACCCCTAGCGGACTAACCTACGAGCAGTACTTC. Full variable domain (remainder filled in from reference TRBV7-2 and TRBJ2-7): GAGVSQSPSNKVTEKGKDVELRCDPISGHTALYWYRQSLGQGLEFLIYFQGNSAPDKSGLPSDRFSAERTGGSVSTLTIQRTQQEDSAVYLCASSTPSGLTYEQYFGPGTRLTVT.

This rearrangement joins TRBV27 to TRBJ2-2, with TRBD2 identical over 9 bases. V shed 6 bases and J 1 base; nucleotides not matched to a gene: 9. Germline CDR1 is MNHEY and CDR2 is SMNVEV (reference sequence). This CDR3 comprises 17 residues. The CDR3: CASRGAKLAGNTGELFF. The CDR3 DNA sequence: TGTGCCAGCAGGGGGGCAAAACTAGCGGGGAACACCGGGGAGCTGTTTTTT.

This clone has just a few counts. In nucleotides, the CDR3 is TGTGCCAGCATCCTAACAGGGACTGGAAACACCATATATTTT. This sequence encodes CASILTGTGNTIYF. The chain recombines TRBV6-1 with TRBJ1-3; tentative D call: TRBD1 (6 bases). The germline V gene has CDR1 MNHNS and CDR2 SASEGT. This CDR3 contains 14 residues. V lost 7 bases, J lost 2 bases, and 12 bases lay in between.

The chain couples TRBV11-2 to TRBJ1-2; TRBD1 matches at 10 bases. The CDR3 is 17 residues long. Germline-derived CDR1 and CDR2 are SGHAT and FQNNGV. Trimming at V came to 5 bases and at J to 3 bases, leaving 12 bases not matched to a gene. The CDR3 sequence is CASSDWTGGGPDYGYTF. CDR3 coding DNA: TGTGCCAGCAGCGACTGGACAGGGGGGGGACCAGACTATGGCTACACCTTC.

The chain couples TRBV5-1 to TRBJ2-5; 7 nucleotides match TRBD1. The CDR3 has 15 residues. The V and J ends lost 3 bases and 5 bases, in that order; junction bases with no gene match: 10. Germline-derived CDR1 and CDR2 are SGHRS and YFSETQ. This CDR3 is CASSSQRQGVETQYF. The CDR3 DNA reads TGCGCCAGCAGCTCTCAAAGACAGGGTGTGGAGACCCAGTACTTC.

The V and J genes are TRBV30 and TRBJ1-3, with D possibly TRBD1 on 5 matching bases. This CDR3 region has 13 residues. V dropped 2 bases and J dropped 1 base, with 6 bases sitting between them. The germline CDR1 and CDR2 sequences are GTSNPN and SVGIG (reference sequence). DNA of the CDR3: TGTGCCTGGAGTCGGGGGTCTGGAAACACCATATATTTT. Protein: CAWSRGSGNTIYF.

This clone was seen only once. The chain is built from TRBV7-9 and TRBJ2-1, with TRBD2 identical over 13 bases. The CDR3 spans 16 residues. Trimming at V came to 6 bases and at J to 8 bases, leaving 10 bases not matched to a gene. The V gene's germline CDR1 is SEHNR and CDR2 FQNEAQ (reference sequence). The CDR3 bases are TGTGCCAGCAGGACAACTAGCGGGAGGGCCCTCGATGAGCAGTTCTTC. Encoded protein: CASRTTSGRALDEQFF.